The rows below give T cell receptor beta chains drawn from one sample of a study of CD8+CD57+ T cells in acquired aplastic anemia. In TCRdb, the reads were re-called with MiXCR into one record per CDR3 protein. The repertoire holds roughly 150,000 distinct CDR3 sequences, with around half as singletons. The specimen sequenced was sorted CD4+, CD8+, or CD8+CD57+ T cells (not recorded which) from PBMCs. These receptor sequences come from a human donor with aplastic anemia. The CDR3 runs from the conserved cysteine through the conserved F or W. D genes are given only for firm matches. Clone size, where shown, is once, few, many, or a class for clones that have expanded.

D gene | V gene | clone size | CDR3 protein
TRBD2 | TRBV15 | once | CATSRFLAGEQFF
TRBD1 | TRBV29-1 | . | CSVDRDNYGYTF
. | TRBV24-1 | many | CATSDFGTESTDTQYF
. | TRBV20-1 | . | CSARFPEQETQYF
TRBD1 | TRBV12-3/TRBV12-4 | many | CASSFTGGGNTIYF
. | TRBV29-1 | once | CSVESLRQAANYGYTF
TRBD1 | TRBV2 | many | CASSGSDRVSDTQYF
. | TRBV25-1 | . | CASSDLTEEAFF
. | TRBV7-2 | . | CASRFDGFSYEQYF
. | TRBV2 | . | CASKRTIYTF
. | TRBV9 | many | CASSVGVGRNTGELFF
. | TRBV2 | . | CASSADTGTWDEQYF
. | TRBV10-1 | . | CASSLDGSYGYTF
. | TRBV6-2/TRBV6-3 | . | CASSPGEGTEAFF
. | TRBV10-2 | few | CASSEDGGGNTIYF
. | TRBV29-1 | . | CSGRRGHEQYF
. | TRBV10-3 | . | CAIGGGTGDYEQYF
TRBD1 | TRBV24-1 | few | CATSKGTGGTDTQYF
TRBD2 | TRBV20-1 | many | CSARSLGLFGQYF
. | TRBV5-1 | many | CASSSIIETTLRNEQFF
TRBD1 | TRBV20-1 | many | CSARESGTGNYGYTF
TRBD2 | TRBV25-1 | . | CASSPSLGEGPETQYF
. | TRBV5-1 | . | CASSSSGEPSYGYTF
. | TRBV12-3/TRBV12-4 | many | CASSFRGPKGTEAFF
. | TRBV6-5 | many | CASSYSYEGGYGYTF
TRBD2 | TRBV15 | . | CATSREGLAGVAEQFF
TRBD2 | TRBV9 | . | CASRPGLAGGLTF
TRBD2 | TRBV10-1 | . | CASRAGADATQYF
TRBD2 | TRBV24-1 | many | CATSGHSGKSTGELFF
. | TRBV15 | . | CATSREGQGLSTDTQYF
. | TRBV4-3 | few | CASSQDPGVNTEAFF
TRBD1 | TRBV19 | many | CASSIGQGAVTQYF
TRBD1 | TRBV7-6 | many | CASSLRTGTASPLHF
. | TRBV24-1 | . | CATSDFRGTDTQYF
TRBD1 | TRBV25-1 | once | CASSATGVTEAFF
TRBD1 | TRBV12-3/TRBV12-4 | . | CASSHGTGKWSPLHF
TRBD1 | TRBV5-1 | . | CASSVNRGALHF
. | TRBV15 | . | CATSTYAGGANVLTF
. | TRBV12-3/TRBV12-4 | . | CAGSLDTNYGYTF
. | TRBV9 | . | CASSQQGVREQYF
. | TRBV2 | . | CASIAGRGRNEQFF
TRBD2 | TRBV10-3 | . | CASSYSGGRSDTQYF
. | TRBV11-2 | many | CASTLSRGAPDTQYF
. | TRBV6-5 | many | CASRGEGRHEQYF
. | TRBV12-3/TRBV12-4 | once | CASSLGLVGYTF
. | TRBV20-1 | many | CSAPTGSNTEAFF
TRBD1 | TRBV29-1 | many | CSVLPLQGAAFF
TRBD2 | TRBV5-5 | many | CASSFGLAAYTGELFF
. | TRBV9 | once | CASSEGIISLQETQYF
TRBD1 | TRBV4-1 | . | CASSREGARDTIYF
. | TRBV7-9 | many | CASSLEARGLGHSPLHF
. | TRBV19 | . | CASSITNSGNTIYF
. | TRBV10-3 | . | CAISGQEGRNTIYF
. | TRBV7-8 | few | CASTTYKNTEAFF
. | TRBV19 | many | CASSVAGVQPQHF
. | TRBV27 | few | CASSFAGSVLFF
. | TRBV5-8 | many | CASSMTGVYEQYF